This T cell receptor (beta chain) was documented in a study of technical replicates of blood from a handful of donors. Only in-frame clones appear in the TCRdb table, and some are missing; sequencing was by immunoSEQ multiplex PCR. The sample shows 72,000 or so clones, around 93% of them seen only once. The germline CDR1 and CDR2 sequences are SGHVS and FQNEAQ. V lost 5 bases and J 8 bases, leaving 18 bases between the germline ends. The CDR3 has 15 amino acids. J is TRBJ1-4 and V is TRBV7-8; D is unclear. The sequenced material came from T cells isolated from PBMCs. This sequence originates from a human donor in good health. The CDR3 nucleotides are TGTGCCAGCAGCCCAACCCTACTAATCTGGGAAAAACTGTTTTTT. It codes for CASSPTLLIWEKLFF. The full variable domain, rest sourced from reference TRBV7-8 and TRBJ1-4, is GAGVSQSPRYKVAKRGQDVALRCDPISGHVSLFWYQQALGQGPEFLTYFQNEAQLDKSGLPSDRFFAERPEGSVSTLKIQRTQQEDSAVYLCASSPTLLIWEKLFFGSGTQLSVL.